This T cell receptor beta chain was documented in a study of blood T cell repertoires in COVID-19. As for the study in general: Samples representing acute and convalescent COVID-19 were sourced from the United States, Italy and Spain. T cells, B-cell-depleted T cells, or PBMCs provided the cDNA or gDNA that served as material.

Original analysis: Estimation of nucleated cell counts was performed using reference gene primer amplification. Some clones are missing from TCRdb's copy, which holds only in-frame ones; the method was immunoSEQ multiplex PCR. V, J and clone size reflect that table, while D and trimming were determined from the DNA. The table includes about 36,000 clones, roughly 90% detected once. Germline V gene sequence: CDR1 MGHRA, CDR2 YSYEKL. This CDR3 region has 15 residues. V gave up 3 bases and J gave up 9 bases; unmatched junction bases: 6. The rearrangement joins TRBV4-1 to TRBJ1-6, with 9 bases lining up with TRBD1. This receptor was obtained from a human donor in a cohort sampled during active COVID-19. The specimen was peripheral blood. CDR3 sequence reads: CASSHRDREGSPLHF. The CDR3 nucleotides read TGCGCCAGCAGCCATCGGGACAGGGAGGGTTCACCCCTCCACTTT.